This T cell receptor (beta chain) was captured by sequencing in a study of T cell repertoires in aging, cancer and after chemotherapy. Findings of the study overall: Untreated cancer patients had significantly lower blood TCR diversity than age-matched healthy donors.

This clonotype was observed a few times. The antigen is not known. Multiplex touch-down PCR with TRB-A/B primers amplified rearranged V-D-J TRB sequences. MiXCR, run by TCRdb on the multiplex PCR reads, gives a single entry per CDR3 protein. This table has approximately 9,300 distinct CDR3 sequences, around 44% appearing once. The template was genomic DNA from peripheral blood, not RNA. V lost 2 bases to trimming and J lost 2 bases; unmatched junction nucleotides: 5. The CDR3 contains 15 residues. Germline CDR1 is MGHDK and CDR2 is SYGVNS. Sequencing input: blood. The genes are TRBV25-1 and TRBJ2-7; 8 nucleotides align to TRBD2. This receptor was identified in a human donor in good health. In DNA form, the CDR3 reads TGTGCCAGCAGTGAAATAGCGGGAAAAACCTACGAGCAGTACTTC. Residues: CASSEIAGKTYEQYF.